This is a list of T cell receptor beta chains from one sample in a study of CD8 T cells in Susac syndrome. TCRdb independently ran MiXCR on the immunoSEQ multiplex PCR reads; one entry per CDR3 protein. The sample holds more than 100,000 distinct CDR3 sequences, over 75% seen once. Sequenced: CD8+ T cells from PBMCs. The receptors shown here come from a human donor with multiple sclerosis. The conserved cysteine and the conserved F or W are not part of the CDR3 here.

V	J	CDR3
TRBV27	TRBJ1-2	ASGDYPGYGYT
TRBV4-1	TRBJ2-1	ASSQDTEDEQF
TRBV20-1	TRBJ1-1	SANNPGQGRIDTEAF
TRBV2	TRBJ1-4	ASSERDSDEKLF
TRBV6-1	TRBJ1-5	ASSTGTGQIQPQH
TRBV28	TRBJ1-1	ASSLERDVNTEAF
TRBV3-1	TRBJ2-2	ASSQSDSTGELF
TRBV12-3/TRBV12-4	TRBJ2-3	ASSSRGLAGGPADTQY
TRBV15	TRBJ1-2	ATSTQGSYGYT
TRBV3-1	TRBJ2-2	ASSPLLGGVVSGELF
TRBV12-3/TRBV12-4	TRBJ2-1	ASSFLQGPNEQF
TRBV11-1	TRBJ2-1	ASSAELDGGPYNEQF
TRBV5-1	TRBJ1-3	ASSLAGPTASGNTIY
TRBV20-1	TRBJ1-2	SAETDMSGGYT
TRBV4-2	TRBJ1-5	ASSQDGGTGENQPQH
TRBV27	TRBJ1-2	ASSIHPLGGKDYGYT
TRBV12-3/TRBV12-4	TRBJ2-1	ASTVAGAYNEQF
TRBV4-2	TRBJ1-5	ASSPNRGSNQPQH
TRBV27	TRBJ2-2	ASSYQGVGELF
TRBV11-2	TRBJ2-1	ASSFTGGRGNEQF
TRBV27	TRBJ2-3	ASRGQGPDTQY
TRBV2	TRBJ1-5	ASSDLPWQPQH
TRBV14	TRBJ2-7	ASSLETGPSYEQY
TRBV7-2	TRBJ2-7	ASSLATGGPEQY
TRBV28	TRBJ2-1	ASSSGTSVYNEQF
TRBV15	TRBJ2-7	ATATGSRYEQY
TRBV23-1	TRBJ1-1	ASSQSAGVLGTEAF
TRBV24-1	TRBJ1-4	ATSDSAGGFEKLF
TRBV2	TRBJ2-7	ASTEGAGRTYEQY
TRBV29-1	TRBJ1-1	SAPGGNTEAF
TRBV5-1	TRBJ2-1	ASRMTGGNEQF
TRBV27	TRBJ1-2	ASSPDSDFFDGYT
TRBV28	TRBJ1-5	ASSFVLGLNQPQH
TRBV20-1	TRBJ2-7	SARDISSGGHDSSYEQY